This T cell receptor beta chain originates from a study of cytomegalovirus exposure and HLA in healthy donors. PCR primers comprised 60 Vbeta and 13 Jbeta primers. Assay used: immunoSEQ multiplex PCR; TCRdb lists only in-frame clones, some missing. The profile covers 55,000 to 80,000 clones, with roughly 77% appearing a single time and 5.4% taken by the ten largest. CDR3 length equals 15 residues. J gave up 5 bases and V 4 bases, and 4 bases lay outside the gene matches. Looked up from germline, CDR1 is SGHTA and CDR2 is FQGTGA. This sequence originates from a woman aged 30 to 39 in good health and CMV-seronegative. The V and J genes are TRBV7-3 and TRBJ2-3, with 12 positions matching TRBD2. Sequenced material: PBMCs. The CDR3 sequence: CASSSPGLAGDTQYF. As DNA, the CDR3 is TGTGCCAGCAGCTCCCCGGGACTAGCGGGAGATACGCAGTATTTT. The variable domain in full, with the rest retrieved from reference TRBV7-3 and TRBJ2-3, is GAGVSQTPSNKVTEKGKYVELRCDPISGHTALYWYRQSLGQGPEFLIYFQGTGAADDSGLPNDRFFAVRPEGSVSTLKIQRTERGDSAVYLCASSSPGLAGDTQYFGPGTRLTVL.